The present T cell receptor beta chain was sequenced within a study of neoadjuvant anti-PD-1 for oral cavity cancer. Study-wide findings and caveats: Only a few patients per response group were TCR-analyzed; validation needed.

Sequencing used immunoSEQ multiplex PCR; TCRdb keeps in-frame clones, though not all of them. Among some 31,000 clones listed, about 77% were seen once. Concerning this clone itself: Its antigen is currently unknown.

This sample's time point: after neoadjuvant nivolumab, at surgical resection. V was trimmed by 1 base and J by 2 bases, leaving 8 bases between them. The CDR3 consists of 14 residues. Looked up from germline, CDR1 is SGHTA and CDR2 is FQGNSA. The chain recombines TRBV7-2 with TRBJ1-2; D possibly corresponds to TRBD1 (5 bases). Sample: PBMCs, taken after nivolumab (anti-PD-1) treatment. The origin of this receptor is a person aged 35-79 years with oral cavity squamous cell carcinoma. CDR3 sequence: CASSLGPGNYGYTF. In DNA form, the CDR3 reads TGTGCCAGCAGCTTAGGGCCAGGGAACTATGGCTACACCTTC.